This T cell receptor beta chain was identified during a study of multiple sclerosis patients with progressive multifocal leukoencephalopathy. Study information: Controls were natalizumab-treated multiple sclerosis patients who did not develop PML, sampled longitudinally.

Germline CDR1 and CDR2: SGHTS and YDEGEE. The CDR3 is 16 amino acids. The ends lost 4 bases at V and 6 bases at J; junction bases unmatched: 14. Time point indicated: before natalizumab initiation. Every listed patient previously received interferon beta; all PML patients were women. Before the first natalizumab infusion, T0 blood samples were taken. Regarding this clone: Its antigen is unknown.

Findings and limits, study-wide: The findings' link to JC virus versus immunocompromise remained uncertain.

The data were produced by immunoSEQ multiplex PCR, yet TCRdb's version contains in-frame clones alone and is incomplete. The table records 25,000 to 35,000 clones, around nine tenths of them present only once. The gene calls are TRBV5-8 and TRBJ2-7; 9 bases align to TRBD1. Material: PBMCs. This receptor was taken from a human donor with multiple sclerosis. The CDR3 loop reads CASSPWEGQGAVEQYF. The DNA of the CDR3 is TGTGCCAGCAGCCCGTGGGAGGGACAGGGAGCCGTCGAGCAGTACTTC.